Below are 26 T cell receptor beta chains sequenced from a single sample in a study of blood T cell repertoires in COVID-19. Profiled with immunoSEQ multiplex PCR; TCRdb holds only in-frame clones, not every one. Of about 280,000 clones in the sample, around nine tenths were seen once. The sequencing sample was made of PBMCs or T cells enriched from blood (not recorded which). Receptors were obtained from a woman aged 60-70 years in a cohort exposed to, infected with or recovered from COVID-19 (not recorded which).

V usage is TRBV6-2 or TRBV6-3 and J usage is TRBJ1-5; 11 positions match TRBD1. Germline V CDR1 and CDR2: MNHEY, SVGEGT. Losses at the gene ends were 4 bases for V and 2 bases for J; bases not matched to a gene: 13. CDR3 size: 19 residues. CDR3 in amino acids: CASSWTWTGGERGNQPQHF. In nucleotides, the CDR3 is TGTGCCAGCAGTTGGACTTGGACAGGGGGCGAACGAGGCAATCAGCCCCAGCATTTT.

The genes are TRBV30 and TRBJ1-4; 11 positions match TRBD1. This CDR3 contains 15 residues. CDR1 is GTSNPN and CDR2 is SVGIG in the germline V gene (reference sequence). V gave up 5 bases and J gave up 15 bases; unmatched junction bases: 17. CDR3 DNA: TGTGCCTGGGGGTTGACAGGACAGGGGGCGGGCATGGTGTTTTTT. Translation gives CAWGLTGQGAGMVFF.

The chain has TRBV5-1 and TRBJ1-2; D is possibly TRBD1 (6 bases). Trimming took 0 bases from V and 8 from J, leaving 11 bases between them. CDR1 is SGHRS, CDR2 YFSETQ, per germline. The CDR3 is 13 residues long. CDR3 loop: CASSLDREGGYTF. In DNA form, the CDR3 reads TGCGCCAGCAGCTTGGACAGGGAAGGCGGCTACACCTTC.

This rearrangement joins TRBV12-2 to TRBJ2-2; the DNA was not compared with TRBD1, the D call given in the table. TRBV12-2 is tagged as a pseudogene. The CDR3 runs to 9 residues. The CDR3 sequence is CTGIGELFF. CDR3 coding DNA: TGCACAGGGATCGGGGAGCTGTTTTTT.

The CDR3 nucleotides read TGTGCCAGCAGTTTCCCCGGTCTCTCCTACAATGAGCAGTTCTTC. It translates to CASSFPGLSYNEQFF. The chain joins TRBV28 to TRBJ2-1, with no clear D. CDR1 MDHEN and CDR2 SYDVKM come from the germline V gene. Trimming took off 3 bases at V and 0 bases at J, with 9 bases between the two ends. This CDR3 spans 15 amino acids.

The chain carries TRBV6-5 and TRBJ1-5, with 7 bases that match TRBD1. Germline V gene sequence: CDR1 MNHEY, CDR2 SVGAGI. V shed 2 bases and J 1 base; nucleotides not matched to a gene: 5. The CDR3 loop spans 16 amino acids. CDR3 coding DNA: TGTGCCAGCAGTTACGACAGGGAGAGGAGCAATCAGCCCCAGCATTTT. Translated, it gives CASSYDRERSNQPQHF.

The CDR3 nucleotides read TGTGCCTGGAGTTCCGGACAGGGCGTGCGGTTATCCACCATATATTTT. Its protein product is CAWSSGQGVRLSTIYF. V and J are TRBV30 and TRBJ1-3; 8 bases agree with TRBD1. The CDR3 runs to 16 residues. The germline V gene has CDR1 GTSNPN and CDR2 SVGIG (reference sequence). Trimming at V came to 2 bases and at J to 9 bases, leaving 15 bases not matched to a gene.

The rearrangement joins TRBV6-5 to TRBJ1-2; 7 bases are shared with TRBD1. The CDR3 totals 11 residues. V lost 8 bases, J lost 8 bases, and 5 bases stayed unmatched. Looked up from germline, CDR1 is MNHEY and CDR2 is SVGAGI. CDR3 sequence reads: CASDRVGGYTF. For the CDR3, the DNA is TGTGCCAGCGACAGGGTCGGAGGCTACACCTTC.

V gene TRBV5-6 combines with J gene TRBJ1-1, with 8 bases matching TRBD1. Germline CDR1 is SGHDT and CDR2 is YYEEEE. V was pared by 2 bases and J by 1 base, with 4 bases of the junction left unmatched. The CDR3 totals 15 residues. CDR3 nucleotides: TGTGCCAGCAGCTTTTGGACAGGGAAGAACACTGAAGCTTTCTTT. Residues: CASSFWTGKNTEAFF.

The genes are TRBV5-1 and TRBJ1-4; 7 bases align to TRBD1. The length of the CDR3 is 15 residues. After removal of 6 bases from V and 3 bases from J, the junction contained 8 bases not matched to a gene. The germline gives CDR1 SGHRS, CDR2 YFSETQ. CDR3 sequence: CASTLQTGPNEKLFF. In DNA form, the CDR3 reads TGCGCCAGCACCTTACAGACAGGGCCTAATGAAAAACTGTTTTTT. The full variable domain, its missing parts supplied by reference TRBV5-1 and TRBJ1-4, is KAGVTQTPRYLIKTRGQQVTLSCSPISGHRSVSWYQQTPGQGLQFLFEYFSETQRNKGNFPGRFSGRQFSNSRSEMNVSTLELGDSALYLCASTLQTGPNEKLFFGSGTQLSVL.

V and J are TRBV6-5 and TRBJ1-2; 7 bases agree with TRBD1. This CDR3 has 15 residues. The J segment lost 6 bases and the V segment lost 7 bases, leaving 14 bases of the junction unmatched. Germline CDR1 is MNHEY and CDR2 is SVGAGI. In DNA, the CDR3 is TGTGCCAGCAACGCCAGACTCCAGGGGGGCCATGGCTACACCTTC. This sequence encodes CASNARLQGGHGYTF.

V gene TRBV30 combines with J gene TRBJ2-3, with TRBD2 identical over 14 bases. CDR1 GTSNPN and CDR2 SVGIG come from the germline V gene (reference sequence). This CDR3 has 17 amino acids. V trimming: 1 base; J trimming: 5 bases; junction bases outside the gene matches: 8. In nucleotides, the CDR3 is TGTGCCTGGAGTGGACTAGCGGGAGGGAGCGGGGTAGATACGCAGTATTTT. It codes for CAWSGLAGGSGVDTQYF.

This sequence joins TRBV4-2 and TRBJ1-1; D remains ambiguous. V was trimmed by 4 bases and J by 1 base, leaving 10 bases between them. This CDR3 has 14 residues. Germline V gene lookup returns CDR1 LGHNA and CDR2 YNFKEQ. The CDR3 DNA follows: TGTGCCAGCAGCCCCTTGGGAGGGAACACTGAAGCTTTCTTT. Translation gives CASSPLGGNTEAFF.

The rearrangement joins TRBV11-3 to TRBJ2-7; 10 bases agree with TRBD2. Germline-derived CDR1 and CDR2 are SGHNT and YENEEA. CDR3 length: 14 residues. Germline trimming cut 5 bases from V and 2 bases from J; bases unmatched to any gene: 3. The CDR3 spells CASSPSGRAYEQYF. CDR3 coding DNA: TGTGCCAGCAGCCCTAGCGGGAGAGCCTACGAGCAGTACTTC.

The V call is TRBV7-8, the J call TRBJ2-4; 7 bases agree with TRBD2. The CDR3 contains 14 residues. CDR1 is SGHVS and CDR2 is FQNEAQ in the germline V gene. V gave up 2 bases and J gave up 6 bases; unmatched junction bases: 4. The CDR3 here is CASSLPSSGNIQYF. CDR3 nucleotides: TGTGCCAGCAGCTTACCTTCTAGCGGAAACATTCAGTACTTC.

The rearrangement joins TRBV28 to TRBJ1-5; 7 bases are a match to TRBD1. J lost 5 bases, V lost 6 bases, and 10 bases had no gene match. The CDR3 extends over 15 amino acids. Germline V gene data show CDR1 as MDHEN and CDR2 as SYDVKM. The CDR3 reads CASRQDRSQYQPQHF. CDR3 DNA sequence: TGTGCCAGCAGGCAGGACAGGTCGCAATATCAGCCCCAGCATTTT.

V gene TRBV6-5 combines with J gene TRBJ2-2, with D perhaps TRBD2 (6 bases). Per germline, CDR1 MNHEY and CDR2 SVGAGI. Trimming took off 6 bases at V and 0 bases at J, with 8 bases between the two ends. CDR3 size: 14 residues. CDR3 loop: CASRGTSNTGELFF. The CDR3 bases are TGTGCCAGCAGAGGGACTTCGAACACCGGGGAGCTGTTTTTT.

The rearrangement joins TRBV7-9 to TRBJ1-2; D might be TRBD1 (5 bases). CDR3 length: 13 residues. The V end was cut by 4 bases, the J end by 2 bases, with 8 bases between. The germline V gene has CDR1 SEHNR and CDR2 FQNEAQ (reference sequence). CDR3 residues: CASSSTANYGYTF. DNA of the CDR3: TGTGCCAGCAGCTCGACAGCCAACTATGGCTACACCTTC.

The genes are TRBV28 and TRBJ2-1, with no clear D. Germline V lookup: CDR1 MDHEN, CDR2 SYDVKM. Trimming pared 5 bases from V and 0 bases from J, leaving 8 bases between. This CDR3 is 14 amino acids long. The DNA of the CDR3 is TGTGCCAGCAGTACAGTAAGCTCCTACAATGAGCAGTTCTTC. Residues: CASSTVSSYNEQFF.

CDR3 protein: CASSLGPGLSGNTIYF. The CDR3 coding sequence is TGTGCCAGCAGCTTAGGCCCAGGCCTATCTGGAAACACCATATATTTT. The V gene is TRBV11-2, the J gene TRBJ1-3; D not resolved. V was clipped by 1 base and J by 1 base, with 11 bases between them. CDR3 length: 16 amino acids. Per germline, CDR1 SGHAT and CDR2 FQNNGV.

This rearrangement joins TRBV5-1 to TRBJ2-7, with a possible D match to TRBD2 (5 bases). V lost 3 bases and J lost 3, with 19 bases in between. Germline assignment: CDR1 SGHRS and CDR2 YFSETQ. CDR3 length equals 16 residues. The DNA for the CDR3 is TGCGCCAGCAGCTCGCCGAGCGGCAACGTAAACTACGAGCAGTACTTC. This gives the protein CASSSPSGNVNYEQYF. Filled out from reference TRBV5-1 and TRBJ2-7, the complete variable domain reads KAGVTQTPRYLIKTRGQQVTLSCSPISGHRSVSWYQQTPGQGLQFLFEYFSETQRNKGNFPGRFSGRQFSNSRSEMNVSTLELGDSALYLCASSSPSGNVNYEQYFGPGTRLTVT.

J is TRBJ1-3 and V is TRBV2; possibly TRBD1 for D (5 bases). The V end was cut by 4 bases, the J end by 2 bases, with 12 bases between. The CDR3 spans 15 residues. Germline CDR1 reads SNHLY; CDR2 reads FYNNEI. Here the CDR3 reads CASSGAGKAGNTIYF. The CDR3 DNA reads TGTGCCAGCAGTGGGGCAGGGAAAGCTGGAAACACCATATATTTT.

The V and J genes are TRBV2 and TRBJ2-7, with TRBD2 identical over 8 bases. Unmatched junction bases numbered 5, after V lost 2 bases and J lost 5 bases. This CDR3 comprises 14 residues. CDR1 is SNHLY and CDR2 is FYNNEI in the germline V gene. The CDR3, as DNA: TGTGCCAGCAGTGAACCGGGACTAGGCGACGAGCAGTACTTC. As protein: CASSEPGLGDEQYF.

The chain couples TRBV7-2 to TRBJ2-3, with 9 bases aligning to TRBD2. Per germline, CDR1 SGHTA and CDR2 FQGNSA. With V trimmed by 5 bases and J by 0 bases, 6 bases remained unmatched. This CDR3 comprises 16 residues. CDR3 loop: CASSPRTSDSTDTQYF. DNA for the CDR3: TGTGCCAGCAGCCCCCGGACTAGCGATAGCACAGATACGCAGTATTTT.

The chain recombines TRBV6-1 with TRBJ1-5; 10 bases align to TRBD1. V gave up 4 bases and J gave up 5 bases; unmatched junction bases: 11. In germline, CDR1 is MNHNS, CDR2 SASEGT. The CDR3 has 17 amino acids. For the CDR3, the DNA is TGTGCCAGCAGTGGCTCGACAGGGGGCGTTTTCCATCAGCCCCAGCATTTT. Encoded protein: CASSGSTGGVFHQPQHF.

The chain combines TRBV18 with TRBJ1-5; TRBD1 aligns across 8 bases. The germline V gene has CDR1 KGHSH and CDR2 LQKENI. V gave up 3 bases and J gave up 4 bases; unmatched junction bases: 5. This CDR3 spans 15 amino acids. The CDR3 reads CASSPTGVENQPQHF. Written as DNA, the CDR3 is TGTGCCAGCTCACCGACAGGGGTAGAGAATCAGCCCCAGCATTTT.